This T cell receptor beta chain was sequenced for a study of somatic mutations in cytotoxic T cells in rheumatoid arthritis. Whole-study findings and limits: With age, CD8+ clonality increased in rheumatoid arthritis patients, whereas no such increase appeared in healthy controls.

Libraries were prepared by immunoSEQ multiplex PCR; TCRdb keeps only in-frame clonotypes and omits some of them. The sample carries 6,000 to 7,500 clones, 80% to 90% recorded once. Comments on this clone: Its antigen is as yet unknown.

Isolation of CD4+ and CD8+ cells used positive magnetic bead selection, with purity checked by flow cytometry. Germline CDR1 SGHNT, CDR2 YENEEA. The CDR3 consists of 17 residues. The trim removed 4 bases at V and 0 bases at J, leaving 9 bases unmatched. The source of this sequence is a woman aged 65 to 85 with rheumatoid arthritis. The sample was CD8+ T cells sorted from blood. The V call is TRBV11-3, the J call TRBJ1-3; 7 bases map to TRBD1. This CDR3 is CASSYRTGSSSGNTIYF. In DNA form, the CDR3 reads TGTGCCAGCAGCTACCGGACAGGTTCTAGCTCTGGAAACACCATATATTTT. The whole variable domain, remainder taken from reference TRBV11-3 and TRBJ1-3, is EAGVVQSPRYKIIEKKQPVAFWCNPISGHNTLYWYLQNLGQGPELLIRYENEEAVDDSQLPKDRFSAERLKGVDSTLKIQPAELGDSAVYLCASSYRTGSSSGNTIYFGEGSWLTVV.